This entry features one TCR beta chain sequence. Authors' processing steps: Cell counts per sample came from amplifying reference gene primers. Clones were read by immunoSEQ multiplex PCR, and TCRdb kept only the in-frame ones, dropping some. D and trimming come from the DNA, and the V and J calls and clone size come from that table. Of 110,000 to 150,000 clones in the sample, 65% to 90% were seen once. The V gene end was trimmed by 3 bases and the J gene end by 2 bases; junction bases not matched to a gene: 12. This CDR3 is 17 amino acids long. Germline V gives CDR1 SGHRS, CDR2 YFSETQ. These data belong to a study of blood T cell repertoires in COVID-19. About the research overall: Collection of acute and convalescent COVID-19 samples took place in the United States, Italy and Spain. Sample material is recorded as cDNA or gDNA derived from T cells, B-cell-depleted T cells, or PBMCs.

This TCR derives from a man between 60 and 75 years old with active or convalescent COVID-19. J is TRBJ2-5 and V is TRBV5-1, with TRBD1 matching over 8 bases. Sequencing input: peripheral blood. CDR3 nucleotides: TGCGCCAGCAGCTACCAGAGGACAGGGTCGGCGCAAGAGACCCAGTACTTC. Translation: CASSYQRTGSAQETQYF. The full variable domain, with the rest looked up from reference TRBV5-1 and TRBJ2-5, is KAGVTQTPRYLIKTRGQQVTLSCSPISGHRSVSWYQQTPGQGLQFLFEYFSETQRNKGNFPGRFSGRQFSNSRSEMNVSTLELGDSALYLCASSYQRTGSAQETQYFGPGTRLLVL.